One sample yielded the 13 T cell receptor beta chains listed below, sequenced in a study of blood T cell repertoires in COVID-19. Profiling relied on immunoSEQ multiplex PCR, and the TCRdb table lists in-frame clones only, not all of them. The table includes some 260,000 clones, 88% detected once. Sequencing used peripheral blood. These receptors came from a human donor in a cohort sampled during active COVID-19.

This clone was counted once. This chain links TRBV11-2 with TRBJ1-4, with D unresolved. CDR3 length: 17 amino acids. In germline, CDR1 is SGHAT, CDR2 FQNNGV. V was pared by 7 bases and J by 1 base, with 19 bases between. The DNA for the CDR3 is TGTGCCAGCACACGAAACCAGGTCGATGGAACTAATGAAAAACTGTTTTTT. Its protein is CASTRNQVDGTNEKLFF.

The rearrangement uses TRBV3-1 (or the pseudogene TRBV3-2) and TRBJ2-7; 9 bases match TRBD1. CDR1 LGHDT and CDR2 YNNKEL come from the germline V gene (reference sequence). The CDR3 runs 15 residues. The V and J ends lost 0 bases and 1 base, in that order; junction bases with no gene match: 1. As DNA, the CDR3 is TGTGCCAGCAGCCAAGAGGGGACAGGGTCCTACGAGCAGTACTTC. Its translation: CASSQEGTGSYEQYF.

The chain recombines TRBV19 with TRBJ1-1; TRBD1 matches 12 bases. This CDR3 comprises 15 residues. CDR1 and CDR2 from the germline V gene are LNHDA and SQIVND (reference sequence). The CDR3 region is CGGDRGRKVTTEAFF. The CDR3 DNA reads TGTGGAGGGGACAGGGGGCGGAAAGTTACCACTGAAGCTTTCTTT.

V is TRBV19 and J is TRBJ1-2; 8 positions match TRBD1. V gave up 5 bases and J gave up 6 bases; unmatched junction bases: 11. Per germline, CDR1 LNHDA and CDR2 SQIVND (reference sequence). The CDR3 extends over 15 amino acids. CDR3 residues: CASSFPGRGRDGYTF. The DNA of the CDR3 is TGTGCCAGTAGTTTCCCTGGCAGGGGGCGCGATGGCTACACCTTC. The whole variable domain, remainder taken from reference TRBV19 and TRBJ1-2, is DGGITQSPKYLFRKEGQNVTLSCEQNLNHDAMYWYRQDPGQGLRLIYYSQIVNDFQKGDIAEGYSVSREKKESFPLTVTSAQKNPTAFYLCASSFPGRGRDGYTFGSGTRLTVV.

A word on this clone: This specimen includes other DNA sequences encoding the same CDR3. The chain is built from TRBV27 and TRBJ2-7, with TRBD1 matching 10 bases. The V gene's germline CDR1 is MNHEY and CDR2 SMNVEV (reference sequence). This CDR3 spans 15 amino acids. The trim removed 4 bases at V and 0 bases at J, leaving 3 bases unmatched. The CDR3 spells CASSSRQGASYEQYF. The CDR3 DNA reads as TGTGCCAGCAGTTCCAGACAGGGGGCCTCCTACGAGCAGTACTTC.

The chain recombines TRBV27 with TRBJ1-1; D is unclear. The ends were cut back, 2 bases at V and 4 bases at J, with 14 bases in the middle. Germline CDR1 is MNHEY and CDR2 is SMNVEV (reference sequence). CDR3 size: 15 residues. In nucleotides, the CDR3 is TGTGCCAGCAGTTTACCCCCCGACTTCGGCACTGAAGCTTTCTTT. It yields the protein CASSLPPDFGTEAFF.

The chain is built from TRBV18 and TRBJ2-5; 11 positions match TRBD2. The V gene's germline CDR1 is KGHSH and CDR2 LQKENI. The CDR3 sequence is 16 residues long. After removal of 5 bases from V and 2 bases from J, the junction contained 7 bases not matched to a gene. CDR3 region: CASSLRLAGFQETQYF. CDR3 DNA: TGTGCCAGCTCATTGCGACTAGCGGGATTTCAAGAGACCCAGTACTTC.

The chain combines TRBV5-4 with TRBJ2-7; 12 bases are shared with TRBD2. Germline values: CDR1 SGHNT, CDR2 YYREEE (reference sequence). The CDR3 length is 15 residues. V shed 4 bases and J 1 base; nucleotides not matched to a gene: 3. As DNA, the CDR3 is TGTGCCAGCAGCGGCGGGACTAGCGGGTCCTACGAGCAGTACTTC. As protein: CASSGGTSGSYEQYF.

The chain uses TRBV3-1 (or the pseudogene TRBV3-2) and TRBJ2-7; 10 bases match TRBD1. Germline V lookup: CDR1 LGHDT, CDR2 YNNKEL (reference sequence). The CDR3 contains 15 residues. J lost 2 bases, V lost 1 base, and 2 bases had no gene match. As DNA, the CDR3 is TGTGCCAGCAGCCAAGCCGGGACAGGGGCCTACGAGCAGTACTTC. It encodes CASSQAGTGAYEQYF.

V gene TRBV6-4 combines with J gene TRBJ2-2; a possible D gene is TRBD1 (5 bases). With 4 bases removed from V and 3 bases from J, the gap between germline ends came to 6 bases. The germline CDR1 and CDR2 sequences are MRHNA and SNTAGT. CDR3 length: 13 amino acids. DNA of the CDR3: TGTGCCAGCAGTGGACAGTACACCGGGGAGCTGTTTTTT. Translating gives CASSGQYTGELFF.

This clone was found a few times. This rearrangement joins TRBV21-1 to TRBJ1-4; TRBD1, the table's D call, was not compared with the DNA. TRBV21-1 is flagged as a pseudogene. This CDR3 spans 13 amino acids. Here the CDR3 reads CASSTRGNEKLFF. CDR3 sequence (DNA): TGTGCCAGCAGCACCAGGGGTAACGAAAAACTGTTTTTT.

This clone was counted a single time. This chain connects TRBV9 to TRBJ1-4, with D perhaps TRBD1 (5 bases). The CDR3 sequence is 16 residues long. CDR1 is SGDLS, CDR2 YYNGEE, per germline. Trimming left V 0 bases short and J 5 bases short, with 14 bases between. CDR3 coding DNA: TGTGCCAGCAGCGTAGCTCTAAGGGACTCGAATGAAAAACTGTTTTTT. Translating it yields CASSVALRDSNEKLFF.

This chain links TRBV30 with TRBJ2-1; D not certain. CDR3 length: 14 amino acids. V was trimmed by 4 bases and J by 0 bases, leaving 10 bases between them. Germline CDR1 reads GTSNPN; CDR2 reads SVGIG (reference sequence). CDR3 in amino acids: CAWTGASSYNEQFF. The CDR3 DNA is TGTGCCTGGACCGGTGCAAGCTCCTACAATGAGCAGTTCTTC.